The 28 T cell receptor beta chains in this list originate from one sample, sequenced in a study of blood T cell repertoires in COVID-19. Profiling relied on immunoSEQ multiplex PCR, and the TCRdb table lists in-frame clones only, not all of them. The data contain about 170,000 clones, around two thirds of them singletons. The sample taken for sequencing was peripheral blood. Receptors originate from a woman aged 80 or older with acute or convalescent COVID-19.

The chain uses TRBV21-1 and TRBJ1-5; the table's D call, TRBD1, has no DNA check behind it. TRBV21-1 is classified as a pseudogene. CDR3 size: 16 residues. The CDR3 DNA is TGTGCCAGCAGCAAAGCGGGACAGAATAGCAATCAGCCCCAGCATTTT. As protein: CASSKAGQNSNQPQHF.

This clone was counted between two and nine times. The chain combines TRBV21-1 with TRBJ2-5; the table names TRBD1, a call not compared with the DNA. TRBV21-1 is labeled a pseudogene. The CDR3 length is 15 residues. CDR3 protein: CASSKSGQGGKTQYF. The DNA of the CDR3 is TGTGCCAGCAGCAAAAGTGGGCAGGGCGGTAAGACCCAGTACTTC.

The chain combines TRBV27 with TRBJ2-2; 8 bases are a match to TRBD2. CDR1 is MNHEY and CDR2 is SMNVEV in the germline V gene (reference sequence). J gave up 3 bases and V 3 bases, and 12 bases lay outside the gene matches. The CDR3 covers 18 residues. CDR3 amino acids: CASSFMAFGRGDTGELFF. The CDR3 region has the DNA TGTGCCAGCAGTTTTATGGCGTTCGGGCGGGGGGACACCGGGGAGCTGTTTTTT.

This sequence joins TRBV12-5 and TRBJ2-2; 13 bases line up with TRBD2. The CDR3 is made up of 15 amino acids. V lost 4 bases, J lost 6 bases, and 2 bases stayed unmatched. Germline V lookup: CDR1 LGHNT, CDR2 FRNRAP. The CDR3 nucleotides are TGTGCTAGTGGTTCGGGACTAGCGGGATCCGGGGAGCTGTTTTTT. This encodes CASGSGLAGSGELFF. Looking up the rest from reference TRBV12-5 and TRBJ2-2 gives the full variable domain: DARVTQTPRHKVTEMGQEVTMRCQPILGHNTVFWYRQTMMQGLELLAYFRNRAPLDDSGMPKDRFSAEMPDATLATLKIQPSEPRDSAVYFCASGSGLAGSGELFFGEGSRLTVL.

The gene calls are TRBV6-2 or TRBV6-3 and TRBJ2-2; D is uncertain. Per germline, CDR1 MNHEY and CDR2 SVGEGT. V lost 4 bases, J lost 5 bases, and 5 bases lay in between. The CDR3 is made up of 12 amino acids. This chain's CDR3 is CASSLETGELFF. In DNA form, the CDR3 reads TGTGCCAGCAGTTTAGAGACCGGGGAGCTGTTTTTT.

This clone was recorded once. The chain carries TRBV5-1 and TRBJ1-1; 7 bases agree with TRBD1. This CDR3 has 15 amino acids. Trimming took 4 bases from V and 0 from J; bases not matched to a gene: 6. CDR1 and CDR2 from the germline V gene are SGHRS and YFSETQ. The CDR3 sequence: CASSLGGGVNTEAFF. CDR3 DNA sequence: TGCGCCAGCAGCCTAGGGGGCGGGGTGAACACTGAAGCTTTCTTT.

This CDR3 reads CASSLAGQTYNSPLHF. For the CDR3, the DNA is TGCGCCAGCAGCTTGGCCGGCCAGACATATAATTCACCCCTCCACTTT. V usage is TRBV5-1 and J usage is TRBJ1-6; D remains unclear. The V gene lost 0 bases and the J gene lost 4 bases, with 11 bases spanning the gap. The CDR3 has 16 amino acids. Germline V lookup: CDR1 SGHRS, CDR2 YFSETQ.

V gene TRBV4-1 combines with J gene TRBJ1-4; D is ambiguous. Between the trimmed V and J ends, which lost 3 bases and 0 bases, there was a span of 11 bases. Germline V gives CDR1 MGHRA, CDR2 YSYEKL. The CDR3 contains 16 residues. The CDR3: CASSHLERATNEKLFF. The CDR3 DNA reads TGCGCCAGCAGCCACCTCGAGAGGGCAACTAATGAAAAACTGTTTTTT.

The CDR3 nucleotides are TGTGCCAGCAGTTTATGGGGGGTCCCTAACTATGGCTACACCTTC. Its protein is CASSLWGVPNYGYTF. The chain couples TRBV27 to TRBJ1-2, with D possibly matching TRBD1 (5 bases). Germline CDR1 and CDR2: MNHEY and SMNVEV (reference sequence). V lost 1 base to trimming and J lost 0 bases, with 9 bases between them. The CDR3 has 15 amino acids.

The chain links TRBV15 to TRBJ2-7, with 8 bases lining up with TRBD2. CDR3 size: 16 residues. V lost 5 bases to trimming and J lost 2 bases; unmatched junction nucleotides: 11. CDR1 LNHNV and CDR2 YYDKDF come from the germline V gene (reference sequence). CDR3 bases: TGTGCCACCAGCCCGGGAGGACTAGCAGGTACCTACGAGCAGTACTTC. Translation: CATSPGGLAGTYEQYF.

The CDR3 sequence is CASLPSEIDEQFF. CDR3 DNA sequence: TGCGCCAGTCTCCCTAGTGAAATAGATGAGCAGTTCTTC. The rearrangement joins TRBV5-1 to TRBJ2-1; D not resolved. With 8 bases removed from V and 8 bases from J, the gap between germline ends came to 17 bases. The CDR3 is made up of 13 amino acids. Germline CDR1 SGHRS, CDR2 YFSETQ.

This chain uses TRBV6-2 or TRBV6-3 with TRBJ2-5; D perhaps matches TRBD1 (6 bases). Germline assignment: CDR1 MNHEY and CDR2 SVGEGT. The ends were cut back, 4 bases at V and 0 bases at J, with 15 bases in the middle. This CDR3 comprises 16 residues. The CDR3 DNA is TGTGCCAGCAGTTTCCCGACAGGAGCGTACCAAGAGACCCAGTACTTC. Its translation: CASSFPTGAYQETQYF.

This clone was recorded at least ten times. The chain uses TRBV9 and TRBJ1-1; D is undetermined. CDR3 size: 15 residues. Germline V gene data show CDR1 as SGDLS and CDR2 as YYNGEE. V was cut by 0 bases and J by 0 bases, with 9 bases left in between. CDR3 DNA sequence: TGTGCCAGCAGCGTAGACATATATCTGAACACTGAAGCTTTCTTT. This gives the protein CASSVDIYLNTEAFF.

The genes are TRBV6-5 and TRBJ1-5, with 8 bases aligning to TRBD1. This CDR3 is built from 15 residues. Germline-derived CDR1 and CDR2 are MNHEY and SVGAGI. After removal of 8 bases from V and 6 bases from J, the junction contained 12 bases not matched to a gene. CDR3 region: CASEKGRGHGQPQHF. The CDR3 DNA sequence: TGTGCCAGCGAGAAGGGCAGGGGGCATGGTCAGCCCCAGCATTTT.

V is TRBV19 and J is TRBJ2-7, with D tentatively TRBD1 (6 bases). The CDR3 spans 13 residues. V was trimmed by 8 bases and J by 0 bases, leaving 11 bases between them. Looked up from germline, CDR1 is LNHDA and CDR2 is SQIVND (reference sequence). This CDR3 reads CASRKDSSYEQYF. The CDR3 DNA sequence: TGTGCCAGTCGCAAGGACAGCTCCTACGAGCAGTACTTC.

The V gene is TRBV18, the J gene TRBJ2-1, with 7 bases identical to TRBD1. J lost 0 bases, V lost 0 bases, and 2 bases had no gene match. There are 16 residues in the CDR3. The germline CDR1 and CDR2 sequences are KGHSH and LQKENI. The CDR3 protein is CASSPPGQSSYNEQFF. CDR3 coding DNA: TGTGCCAGCTCACCACCGGGACAGAGCTCCTACAATGAGCAGTTCTTC. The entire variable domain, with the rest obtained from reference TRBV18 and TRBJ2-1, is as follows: NAGVMQNPRHLVRRRGQEARLRCSPMKGHSHVYWYRQLPEEGLKFMVYLQKENIIDESGMPKERFSAEFPKEGPSILRIQQVVRGDSAAYFCASSPPGQSSYNEQFFGPGTRLTVL.

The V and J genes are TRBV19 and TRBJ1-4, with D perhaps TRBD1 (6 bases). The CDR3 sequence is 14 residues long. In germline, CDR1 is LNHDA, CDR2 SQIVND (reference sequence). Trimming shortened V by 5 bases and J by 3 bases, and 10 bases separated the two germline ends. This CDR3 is CASSGRGSNEKLFF. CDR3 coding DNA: TGTGCCAGTAGTGGCAGGGGATCTAATGAAAAACTGTTTTTT.

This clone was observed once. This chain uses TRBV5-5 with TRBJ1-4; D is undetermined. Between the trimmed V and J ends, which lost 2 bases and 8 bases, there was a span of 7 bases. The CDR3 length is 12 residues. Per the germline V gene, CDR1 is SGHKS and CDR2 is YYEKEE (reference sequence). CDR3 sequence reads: CASSFWAEKLFF. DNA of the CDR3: TGTGCCAGCAGCTTTTGGGCAGAAAAACTGTTTTTT.

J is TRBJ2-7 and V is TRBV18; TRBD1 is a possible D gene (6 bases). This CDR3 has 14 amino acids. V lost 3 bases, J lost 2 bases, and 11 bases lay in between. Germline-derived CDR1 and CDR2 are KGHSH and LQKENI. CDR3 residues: CASSPEQGPYEQYF. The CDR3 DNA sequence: TGTGCCAGCTCACCGGAACAGGGTCCCTACGAGCAGTACTTC.

The CDR3 region is CASSQADNANYGYTF. DNA for the CDR3: TGTGCCAGCAGCCAAGCGGACAACGCTAACTATGGCTACACCTTC. The chain recombines TRBV4-2 with TRBJ1-2; the D gene is possibly TRBD1 (5 bases). The CDR3 runs to 15 residues. The V and J ends lost 1 base and 0 bases respectively, with 9 bases between them. Germline assignment: CDR1 LGHNA and CDR2 YNFKEQ.

The CDR3 sequence: CASRDTQGVYNEQFF. CDR3 DNA: TGTGCCAGCAGAGATACACAGGGGGTTTACAATGAGCAGTTCTTC. V and J are TRBV6-5 and TRBJ2-1, with 8 nucleotides matching TRBD1. Germline CDR1 MNHEY, CDR2 SVGAGI. This CDR3 is built from 15 residues. Germline trimming cut 6 bases from V and 4 bases from J; bases unmatched to any gene: 8.

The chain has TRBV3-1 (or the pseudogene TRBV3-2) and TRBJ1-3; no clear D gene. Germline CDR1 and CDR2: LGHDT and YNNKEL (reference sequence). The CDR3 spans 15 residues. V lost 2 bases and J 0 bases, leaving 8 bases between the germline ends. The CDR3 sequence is CASSQRGISGNTIYF. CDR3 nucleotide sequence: TGTGCCAGCAGCCAAAGAGGGATCTCTGGAAACACCATATATTTT.

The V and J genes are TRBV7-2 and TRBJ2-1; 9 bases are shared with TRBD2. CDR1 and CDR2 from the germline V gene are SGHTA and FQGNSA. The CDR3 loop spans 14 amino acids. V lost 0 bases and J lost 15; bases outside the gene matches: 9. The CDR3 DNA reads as TGTGCCAGCAGCTTAGCTAGCGGGAGCCCAATTTCGTTCTTC. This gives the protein CASSLASGSPISFF.

CDR3 nucleotides: TGCGCCAGCAGCTTGGGGGCGACAAGGTACACCGGGGAGCTGTTTTTT. The encoded protein is CASSLGATRYTGELFF. The V call is TRBV5-1, the J call TRBJ2-2; no reliable D call. There are 16 residues in the CDR3. Per germline, CDR1 SGHRS and CDR2 YFSETQ. The V end was cut by 0 bases, the J end by 3 bases, with 12 bases between.

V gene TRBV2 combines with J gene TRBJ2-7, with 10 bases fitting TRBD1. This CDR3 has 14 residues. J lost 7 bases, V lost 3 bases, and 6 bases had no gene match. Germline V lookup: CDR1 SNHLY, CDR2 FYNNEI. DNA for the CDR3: TGTGCCAGCAGTGACGTGACAGGGGGCGGTGAGCAGTACTTC. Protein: CASSDVTGGGEQYF. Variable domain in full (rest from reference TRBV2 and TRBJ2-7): EPEVTQTPSHQVTQMGQEVILRCVPISNHLYFYWYRQILGQKVEFLVSFYNNEISEKSEIFDDQFSVERPDGSNFTLKIRSTKLEDSAMYFCASSDVTGGGEQYFGPGTRLTVT.

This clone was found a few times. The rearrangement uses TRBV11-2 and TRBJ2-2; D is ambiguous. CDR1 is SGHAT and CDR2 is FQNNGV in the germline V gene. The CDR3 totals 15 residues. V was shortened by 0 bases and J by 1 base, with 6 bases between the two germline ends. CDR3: CASSLDVVNTGELFF. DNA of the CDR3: TGTGCCAGCAGCTTAGATGTCGTGAACACCGGGGAGCTGTTTTTT.

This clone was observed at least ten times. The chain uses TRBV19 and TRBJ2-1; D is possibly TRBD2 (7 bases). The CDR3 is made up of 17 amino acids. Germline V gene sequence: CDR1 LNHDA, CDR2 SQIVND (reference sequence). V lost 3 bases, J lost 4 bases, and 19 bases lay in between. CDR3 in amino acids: CASSIGGGGRGYNEQFF. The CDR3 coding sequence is TGTGCCAGTAGTATCGGGGGCGGCGGGAGAGGATACAATGAGCAGTTCTTC. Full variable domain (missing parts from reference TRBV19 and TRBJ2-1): DGGITQSPKYLFRKEGQNVTLSCEQNLNHDAMYWYRQDPGQGLRLIYYSQIVNDFQKGDIAEGYSVSREKKESFPLTVTSAQKNPTAFYLCASSIGGGGRGYNEQFFGPGTRLTVL.

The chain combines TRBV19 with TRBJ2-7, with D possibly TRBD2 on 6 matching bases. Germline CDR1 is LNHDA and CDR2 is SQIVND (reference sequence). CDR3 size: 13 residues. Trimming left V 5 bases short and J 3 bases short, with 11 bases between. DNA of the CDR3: TGTGCCAGTAGTGGGGACTTAAACTACGAGCAGTACTTC. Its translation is CASSGDLNYEQYF.